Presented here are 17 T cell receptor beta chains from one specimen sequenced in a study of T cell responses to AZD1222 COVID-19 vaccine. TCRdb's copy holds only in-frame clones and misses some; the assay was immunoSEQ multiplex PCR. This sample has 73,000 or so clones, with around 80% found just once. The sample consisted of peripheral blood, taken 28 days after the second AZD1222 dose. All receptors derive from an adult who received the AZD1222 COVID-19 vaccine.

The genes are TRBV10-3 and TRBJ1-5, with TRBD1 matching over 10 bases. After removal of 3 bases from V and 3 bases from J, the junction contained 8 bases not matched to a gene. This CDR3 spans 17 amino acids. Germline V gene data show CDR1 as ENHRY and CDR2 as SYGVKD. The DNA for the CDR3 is TGTGCCATCAGTGATCCGGGACAGGGGTCGGTCAATCAGCCCCAGCATTTT. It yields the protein CAISDPGQGSVNQPQHF.

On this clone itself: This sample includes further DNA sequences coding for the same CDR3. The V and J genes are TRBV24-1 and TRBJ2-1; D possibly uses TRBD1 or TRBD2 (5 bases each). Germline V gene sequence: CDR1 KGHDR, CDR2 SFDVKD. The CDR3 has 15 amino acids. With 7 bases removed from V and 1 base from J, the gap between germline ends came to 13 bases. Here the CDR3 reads CATRGRGESYNEQFF. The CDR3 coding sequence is TGTGCCACCAGAGGAAGGGGAGAATCCTACAATGAGCAGTTCTTC.

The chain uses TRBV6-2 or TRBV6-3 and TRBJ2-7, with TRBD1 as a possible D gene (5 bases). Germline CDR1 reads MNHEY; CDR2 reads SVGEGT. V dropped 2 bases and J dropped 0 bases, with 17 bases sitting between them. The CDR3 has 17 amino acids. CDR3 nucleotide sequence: TGTGCCAGCAGTTACGGGGCGTCCAGGGCCGTCTCCTACGAGCAGTACTTC. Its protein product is CASSYGASRAVSYEQYF.

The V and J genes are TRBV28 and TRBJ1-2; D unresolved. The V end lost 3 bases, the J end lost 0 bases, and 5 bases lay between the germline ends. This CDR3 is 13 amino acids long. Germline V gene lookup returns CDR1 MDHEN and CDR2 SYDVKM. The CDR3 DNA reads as TGTGCCAGCAGTTTGCTTTCTAACTATGGCTACACCTTC. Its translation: CASSLLSNYGYTF.

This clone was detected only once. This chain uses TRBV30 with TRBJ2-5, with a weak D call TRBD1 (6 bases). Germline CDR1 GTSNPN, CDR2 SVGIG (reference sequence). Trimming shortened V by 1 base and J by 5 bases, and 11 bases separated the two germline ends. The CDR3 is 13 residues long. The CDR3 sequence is CAWSGQVGETQYF. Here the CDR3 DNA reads TGTGCCTGGAGTGGACAGGTCGGTGAGACCCAGTACTTC.

The CDR3 here is CASSSMTSGSYNEQFF. The CDR3, as DNA: TGTGCCAGCAGTTCTATGACTAGCGGGTCCTACAATGAGCAGTTCTTC. This sequence joins TRBV6-2 or TRBV6-3 and TRBJ2-1; the match to TRBD2 covers 10 bases. This CDR3 region has 16 residues. Unmatched junction bases numbered 4, after V lost 4 bases and J lost 1 base. The germline V gene has CDR1 MNHEY and CDR2 SVGEGT.

The CDR3 is CASSPGQGYGNTIYF. The DNA for the CDR3 is TGTGCCAGCAGCCCCGGACAGGGGTACGGAAACACCATATATTTT. The gene calls are TRBV7-6 and TRBJ1-3; the match to TRBD1 covers 9 bases. Germline V gene lookup returns CDR1 SGHVS and CDR2 FNYEAQ. This CDR3 has 15 residues. Losses at the gene ends were 5 bases for V and 4 bases for J; bases not matched to a gene: 6.

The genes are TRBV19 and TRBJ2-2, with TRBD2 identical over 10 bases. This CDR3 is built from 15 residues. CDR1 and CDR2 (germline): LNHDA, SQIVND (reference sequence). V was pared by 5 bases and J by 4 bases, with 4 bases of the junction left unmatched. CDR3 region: CASSWASGSTGELFF. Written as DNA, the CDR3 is TGTGCCAGTAGTTGGGCTAGCGGGAGCACCGGGGAGCTGTTTTTT.

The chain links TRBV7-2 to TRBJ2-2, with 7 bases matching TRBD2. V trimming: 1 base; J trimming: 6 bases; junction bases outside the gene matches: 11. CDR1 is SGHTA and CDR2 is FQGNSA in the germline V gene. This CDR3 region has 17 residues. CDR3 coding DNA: TGTGCCAGCAGCTTAGTTTGGGCGGGAGTCATGGCCGGGGAGCTGTTTTTT. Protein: CASSLVWAGVMAGELFF.

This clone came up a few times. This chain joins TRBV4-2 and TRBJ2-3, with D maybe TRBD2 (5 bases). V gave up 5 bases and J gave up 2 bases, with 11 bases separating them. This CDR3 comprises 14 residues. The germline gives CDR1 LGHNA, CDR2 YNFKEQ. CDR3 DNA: TGTGCCAGCAGCTACGGGGTGAACACAGATACGCAGTATTTT. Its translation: CASSYGVNTDTQYF.

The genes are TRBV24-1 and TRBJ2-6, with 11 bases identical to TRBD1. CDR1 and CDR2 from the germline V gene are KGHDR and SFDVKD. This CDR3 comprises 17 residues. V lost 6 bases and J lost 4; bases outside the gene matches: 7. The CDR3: CATSSGQGVSGANVLTF. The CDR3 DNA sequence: TGTGCCACCAGTTCGGGACAGGGGGTTTCAGGGGCCAACGTCCTGACTTTC.

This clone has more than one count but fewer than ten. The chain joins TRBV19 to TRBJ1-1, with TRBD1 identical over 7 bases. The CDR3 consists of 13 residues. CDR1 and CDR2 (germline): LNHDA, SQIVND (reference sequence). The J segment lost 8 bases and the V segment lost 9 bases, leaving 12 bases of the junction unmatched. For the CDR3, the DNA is TGTGCCAGCAAAAGGGGGCGGAGTGCAGAAGCTTTCTTT. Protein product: CASKRGRSAEAFF.

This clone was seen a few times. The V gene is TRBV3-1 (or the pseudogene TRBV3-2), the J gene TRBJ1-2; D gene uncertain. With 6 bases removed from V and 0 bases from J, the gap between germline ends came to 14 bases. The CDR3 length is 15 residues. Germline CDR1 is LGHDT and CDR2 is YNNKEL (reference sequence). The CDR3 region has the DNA TGTGCCAGCAGTCCCCTGTGGACGACTAACTATGGCTACACCTTC. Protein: CASSPLWTTNYGYTF.

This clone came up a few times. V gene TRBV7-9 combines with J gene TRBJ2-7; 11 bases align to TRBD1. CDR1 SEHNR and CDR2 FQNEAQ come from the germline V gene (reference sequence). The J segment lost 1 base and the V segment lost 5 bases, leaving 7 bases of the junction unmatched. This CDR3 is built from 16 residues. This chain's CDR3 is CASSAWGQGDSYEQYF. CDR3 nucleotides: TGTGCCAGCAGCGCTTGGGGACAGGGGGATTCCTACGAGCAGTACTTC.

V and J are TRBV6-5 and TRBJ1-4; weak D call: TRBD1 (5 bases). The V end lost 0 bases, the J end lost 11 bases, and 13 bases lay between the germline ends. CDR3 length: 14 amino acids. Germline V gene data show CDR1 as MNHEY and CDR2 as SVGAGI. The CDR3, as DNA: TGTGCCAGCAGTTACTCTGGGACCGCGGGGAAACTGTTTTTT. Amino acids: CASSYSGTAGKLFF.

The CDR3 nucleotides are TGTGCCAGCAGTAACCCAGGACGGGAGAGAGAGACCCAGTACTTC. Translated: CASSNPGRERETQYF. This chain links TRBV11-2 with TRBJ2-5; TRBD2 is a possible D gene (6 bases). The CDR3 is made up of 15 amino acids. Trimming pared 6 bases from V and 4 bases from J, leaving 18 bases between. Germline V gene data show CDR1 as SGHAT and CDR2 as FQNNGV.

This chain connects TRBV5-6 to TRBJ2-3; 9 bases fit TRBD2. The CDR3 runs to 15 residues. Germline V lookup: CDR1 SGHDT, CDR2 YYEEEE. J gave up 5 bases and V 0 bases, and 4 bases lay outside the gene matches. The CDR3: CASSLAGLAIDTQYF. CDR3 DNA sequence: TGTGCCAGCAGCTTGGCGGGACTAGCTATAGATACGCAGTATTTT.